This T cell receptor (beta chain) is drawn from a study of human T cells and chemical hapten exposure (dated by TCRdb to the early 2020s). Study-level background: For sensitization, 2% DPC in acetone was applied to a 2 cm by 2 cm area of upper inner arm skin. Throughout the study period of about 23 weeks, patients also received therapeutic DPC doses to the scalp every week. Patch testing was done on the upper back using Finn chambers containing 0.01% DPC, and results were scored after 6 days according to International Contact Dermatitis Research Group standards. Most of the patients in the cohort were female, and the cohort covered alopecia areata with under or over 50% scalp involvement, alopecia totalis and alopecia universalis. The libraries were sequenced as a pool, and the TCR yield per sample differed mostly because of small variations in library volumes within the pool. Peripheral blood TCR repertoire changes were tracked in vivo in alopecia patients during primary and secondary sensitization to the hapten diphenylcyclopropenone (DPC). Blood samples were taken from patients before sensitization (week 0) and then at 2, 6 and about 24 weeks after DPC sensitization. Blood for TCR sequencing was provided by twenty-nine alopecia patients at one to four time points (pre-sensitization, 2, 6 and 24 weeks).

Turning to this clonotype: Its antigen is unknown. Base qualities were left out, and no much larger clone turns up one base away.

Sample time point, as interpreted from the label and publication: patch test 1, 2 weeks after DPC sensitization. The meaning of the sample's treatment or condition label: therapeutic diphenylcyclopropenone sensitization with weekly scalp DPC. Blood at each patch-test visit was drawn before the patch test was applied. Patients were eligible if aged 18 to 70, diagnosed with alopecia and judged suitable for DPC therapy, and pregnant patients were excluded. Total RNA was isolated from unfractionated whole blood collected in Tempus Blood RNA tubes. Inclusive of the bounding cysteine and phenylalanine, the CDR3 is 14 residues long. Of all the DNA, just the CDR3 is kept, 42 bases in frame from base 1. The junction carries 13 bases between V and J, which are trimmed by 4 bases and 2 bases respectively. For CDR1 and CDR2, the germline V gene lists SGDLS and YYNGEE. The library came from RACE. These reads were obtained on a NextSeq 500. During library preparation, unique molecular identifiers were attached to individual cDNA molecules so that TCRs could be counted in a quantitative, reproducible way. From each blood RNA sample, both TCR alpha and TCR beta chains were sequenced. From the authors' description of their analysis: The median number of TCRs per sample was over 95,000, ranging from roughly 20,000 to 700,000. The Decombinator software suite was used to annotate the V, J and CDR3 of the TCR reads. For PS versus PT1 abundance plots, all samples were subsampled to the same number of TCRs (28,000). Expanded TCRs were defined as absent before sensitization and observed at least eight times at the 2-week time point. TCRdb reanalyzed the raw reads on its own, using fastp at Q25 for trimming and MiXCR for clone calling, and kept in-frame beta chains. Each record represents a unique CDR3 protein, reported with the most common genes and DNA among its rows. The authors' filters were not applied to this entry. This sample is represented by 150,000 to 200,000 distinct CDR3 sequences; about 22% of them were singletons. 6% to 8% of the sample belongs to the ten largest clones.

The paper's findings and limits, for the study overall: Repeated subsampling changed both the strength of the expansion versus patch-test correlation and the threshold at which the correlation became significant. Expanded TCRs formed significantly more large CDR3 similarity clusters than pre-sensitization or healthy control sets, consistent with antigen-driven responses. All patients had alopecia, a presumed autoimmune disease, so their immune response might differ from that of healthy individuals. The number of TCRs above 1 in 1000 frequency did not change with DPC sensitization; there was no evidence of global repertoire structure alterations. The number of PT1 expanded TCRs positively correlated with patch test score, significant at thresholds 8, 16 and 32 but not 4.

The sequencing used whole blood, collected in connection with sensitization to the hapten diphenylcyclopropenone (DPC). The rearranged segments are TRBV9 and TRBJ2-7; 6 matching bases give a weak D call of TRBD2. This clonotype was obtained from a woman in her forties or fifties with alopecia areata. Some clones in this sample may be carry-over from other donors' samples. The CDR3: CASSPGTSPYEQYF. The DNA sequence is TGTGCCAGCAGCCCCGGGACTTCCCCCTACGAGCAGTACTTC.